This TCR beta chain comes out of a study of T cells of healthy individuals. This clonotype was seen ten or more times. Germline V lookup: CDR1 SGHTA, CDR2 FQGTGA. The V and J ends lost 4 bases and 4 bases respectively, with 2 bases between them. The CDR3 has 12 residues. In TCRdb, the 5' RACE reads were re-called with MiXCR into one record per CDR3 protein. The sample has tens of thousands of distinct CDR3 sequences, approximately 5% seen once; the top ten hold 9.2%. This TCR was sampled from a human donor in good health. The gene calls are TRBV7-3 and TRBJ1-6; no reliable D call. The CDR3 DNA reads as TGTGCCAGCAGCTCTTATAATTCACCCCTCCACTTT. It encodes CASSSYNSPLHF.